The rows below give T cell receptor beta chains drawn from one sample of a study of blood T cell repertoires in COVID-19. Some clones are missing from TCRdb's copy, which holds only in-frame ones; the method was immunoSEQ multiplex PCR. Of 120,000 to 150,000 clones in the sample, about 88% were seen once. The specimen was peripheral blood. These receptors all stem from a human donor in a cohort sampled during active COVID-19. The CDR3 runs from the conserved cysteine through the conserved F or W. A D gene is named only where the DNA matches it firmly. Only part of the rows carry a size: once, few, many, or a class if the clone is expanded.

v_gene,j_gene,abundance,d_gene,len,CDR3nt,CDR3aa
TRBV9,TRBJ2-3,-,TRBD2,17,TGTGCCAGCAGCGTAGCTCCACTAGCGCGTGTCACAGATACGCAGTATTTT,CASSVAPLARVTDTQYF
TRBV30,TRBJ1-6,-,TRBD1,15,TGTGCCTGGAGTGTCCTAAATAGGGACAGGAGATTCTTCCACTTT,CAWSVLNRDRRFFHF
TRBV6-5,TRBJ2-2,once,TRBD1,15,TGTGCCAGCAGTTCAACAGGGGGAGCCACCGGGGAGCTGTTTTTT,CASSSTGGATGELFF
TRBV7-2,TRBJ2-1,-,-,16,TGTGCCAGCAGCTTAGCTTCTCAGGGCAACAGGGATGAGCAGTTCTTC,CASSLASQGNRDEQFF
TRBV10-2,TRBJ2-3,-,-,15,TGCGCCAGCAGTGATAGGAGTGCTAGCACAGATACGCAGTATTTT,CASSDRSASTDTQYF
TRBV4-1,TRBJ1-1,-,-,14,TGCGCCAGCAGAAACAGGGCCCTGAACACTGAAGCTTTCTTT,CASRNRALNTEAFF
TRBV28,TRBJ1-2,-,-,14,TGTGCCAGCAGTTGGGCCTCGGGATCCTATGGCTACACCTTC,CASSWASGSYGYTF
TRBV10-3,TRBJ1-6,-,TRBD1,16,TGTGCCATCAGCGACAGGGGGCAGTCCTATAATTCACCCCTCCACTTT,CAISDRGQSYNSPLHF
TRBV6-5,TRBJ1-1,-,-,14,TGTGCCAGCACCCAGGTAGGGGCGAACACTGAAGCTTTCTTT,CASTQVGANTEAFF
TRBV6-2/TRBV6-3,TRBJ2-7,-,TRBD2,12,TGTGCCAGCAGTTCGGGACTAGGGGAGCAGTACTTC,CASSSGLGEQYF
TRBV24-1,TRBJ2-5,-,TRBD2,16,TGTGCCACCAGTGAAACATGGACTAGCGGTGAAGAGACCCAGTACTTC,CATSETWTSGEETQYF
TRBV12-5,TRBJ2-3,-,TRBD1,14,TGTGCTAGTGGTTCGACAGGGTGGGCAGATACGCAGTATTTT,CASGSTGWADTQYF
TRBV4-3,TRBJ2-1,-,TRBD2,20,TGCGCCAGCAGTTTCGGACTAGCGGGGGACCTAATGAGCTCCTACAATGAGCAGTTCTTC,CASSFGLAGDLMSSYNEQFF
TRBV6-5,TRBJ2-2,-,TRBD2,15,TGTGCCAGCAGCAGAGCGGGAGGAAGGTCCGGGGAGCTGTTTTTT,CASSRAGGRSGELFF
TRBV4-2,TRBJ2-5,-,TRBD2,21,TGTGCCAGCAGCCAAGATCTGGGCCAGCGGAGGCTAGCGGGGGCCCAAGAGACCCAGTACTTC,CASSQDLGQRRLAGAQETQYF
TRBV5-4,TRBJ2-6,-,-,18,TGTGCCAGCAGCCGAAGATTACAGGGCACCTCTGGGGCCAACGTCCTGACTTTC,CASSRRLQGTSGANVLTF
TRBV3-1/TRBV3-2,TRBJ2-3,few,TRBD2,17,TGTGCCAGCAGCCAAGGTCTTAGCGGGAGGGACACAGATACGCAGTATTTT,CASSQGLSGRDTDTQYF
TRBV19,TRBJ1-2,-,TRBD1,16,TGTGCCAGTAGCACGCCCCCGGGGGACAGATTGTATGGCTACACCTTC,CASSTPPGDRLYGYTF
TRBV11-2,TRBJ2-2,once,-,15,TGTGCCAGCAGCCCTTACTCCCTTTCCGGCGGGGAGCTGTTTTTT,CASSPYSLSGGELFF
TRBV9,TRBJ2-3,-,-,15,TGTGCCAGCAGCGTAGGTAAGATGGGAGCAGATACGCAGTATTTT,CASSVGKMGADTQYF
TRBV2,TRBJ1-5,few,-,13,TGTGCCAGCGGCGCGGAGCGCAATCAGCCCCAGCATTTT,CASGAERNQPQHF
TRBV7-3,TRBJ1-3,-,-,14,TGTGCCAGCAGCCCCGGGGTCTCTGGAAACACCATATATTTT,CASSPGVSGNTIYF
TRBV19,TRBJ1-6,-,TRBD1,15,TGTGCCAGTAGAACTACAGGGGGCAGCGGTTCACCCCTCCACTTT,CASRTTGGSGSPLHF
TRBV5-5,TRBJ2-5,-,TRBD2,15,TGTGCCAGCAGCTTGGTAGCGGGGGGGAAAGAGACCCAGTACTTC,CASSLVAGGKETQYF
TRBV2,TRBJ2-5,-,TRBD2,15,TGTGCCAGCAGAGACCCGGGAGGACCAGAAGAGACCCAGTACTTC,CASRDPGGPEETQYF
TRBV19,TRBJ2-1,-,-,13,TGTGCCAGTAGTATTGCAGTCAACAATGAGCAGTTCTTC,CASSIAVNNEQFF
TRBV28,TRBJ2-1,-,-,16,TGTGCCAGCTCCTTTGGAGTCGAGGCCGGCTACAATGAGCAGTTCTTC,CASSFGVEAGYNEQFF
TRBV21-1,TRBJ2-7,-,-,13,TGTGCCAGCAGTTATACAGGGTCCTACGAGCAGTACTTC,CASSYTGSYEQYF
TRBV30,TRBJ1-6,few,-,14,TGTGCCTGGAGTCGAGTCAGGGTAGATTCACCCCTCCACTTT,CAWSRVRVDSPLHF
TRBV6-1,TRBJ1-4,-,TRBD1,16,TGTGCCAGCAGTGGACGGGACAGTTCAACTAATGAAAAACTGTTTTTT,CASSGRDSSTNEKLFF
TRBV7-2,TRBJ2-3,-,-,12,TGTGCCAGCAGTCCTAGCACAGATACGCAGTATTTT,CASSPSTDTQYF
TRBV6-5,TRBJ1-2,-,-,13,TGTGCCAGCAGTTACGAGGGCGTCTATGGCTACACCTTC,CASSYEGVYGYTF
TRBV5-1,TRBJ1-3,-,TRBD1,15,TGCGCCAGCAGCTTGGCCGGAACAGGGGCAAACACCATATATTTT,CASSLAGTGANTIYF
TRBV27,TRBJ2-3,-,TRBD2,20,TGTGCCAGCAGTTTATCTCGGGGGGGTATCGGTCTAGCGGTCACAGATACGCAGTATTTT,CASSLSRGGIGLAVTDTQYF
TRBV6-5,TRBJ2-7,-,-,14,TGTGCCAGCAGTCGGACGGAAGGCCAGGGTCTGCAGTACTTC,CASSRTEGQGLQYF
TRBV7-9,TRBJ2-3,-,TRBD1,15,TGTGCCAGCAGCTTTGGGACAGGGAGCACAGATACGCAGTATTTT,CASSFGTGSTDTQYF
TRBV7-2,TRBJ2-7,-,-,14,TGTGCCAGCAGCTTAGTAGGGTTAGGGGGCGAGCAGTACTTC,CASSLVGLGGEQYF
TRBV14,TRBJ2-1,-,TRBD2,17,TGTGCCAGCAGCCCACCGGGGGCGGGGGGACCGTACAATGAGCAGTTCTTC,CASSPPGAGGPYNEQFF
TRBV7-9,TRBJ2-3,-,-,14,TGTGCCAGCAGCCCCGGGACTTCCGGAGATACGCAGTATTTT,CASSPGTSGDTQYF
TRBV6-2/TRBV6-3,TRBJ1-5,-,TRBD1,14,TGTGCCAGCAGTAGGACAGGGGGCAATCAGCCCCAGCATTTT,CASSRTGGNQPQHF
TRBV7-8,TRBJ1-5,once,-,16,TGTGCCAGCAGCCCCGAGGATGGGGCAGTAAATCAGCCCCAGCATTTT,CASSPEDGAVNQPQHF
TRBV7-6,TRBJ2-1,-,TRBD2,19,TGTGCCAGCAGCCATACCCTACTCCCTAGCGGGGGGCCGCGCAATGAGCAGTTCTTC,CASSHTLLPSGGPRNEQFF
TRBV5-1,TRBJ2-7,-,TRBD1,15,TGCGCCAGCAGCTTGGGGACAGGGGAGCGGTACGAGCAGTACTTC,CASSLGTGERYEQYF
TRBV7-9,TRBJ2-7,-,TRBD2,16,TGTGCCAGCAGCTTATCGGAGCGGGGGAGCTCCTACGAGCAGTACTTC,CASSLSERGSSYEQYF